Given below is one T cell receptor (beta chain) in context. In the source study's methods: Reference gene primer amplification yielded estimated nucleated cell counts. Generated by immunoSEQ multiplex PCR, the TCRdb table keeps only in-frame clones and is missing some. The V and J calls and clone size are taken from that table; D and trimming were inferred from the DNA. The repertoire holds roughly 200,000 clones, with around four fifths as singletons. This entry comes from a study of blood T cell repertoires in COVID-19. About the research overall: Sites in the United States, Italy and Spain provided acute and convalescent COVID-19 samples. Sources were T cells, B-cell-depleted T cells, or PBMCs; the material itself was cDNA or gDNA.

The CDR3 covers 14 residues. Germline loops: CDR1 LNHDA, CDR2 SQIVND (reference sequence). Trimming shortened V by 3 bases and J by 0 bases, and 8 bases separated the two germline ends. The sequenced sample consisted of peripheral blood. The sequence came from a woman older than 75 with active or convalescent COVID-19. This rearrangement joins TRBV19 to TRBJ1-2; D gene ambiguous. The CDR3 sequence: CASSIRGTNYGYTF. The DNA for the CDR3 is TGTGCCAGTAGTATCCGGGGTACTAACTATGGCTACACCTTC.